The 32 T cell receptor beta chains in this list originate from one sample, sequenced in a study of shared clonotypes between healthy human individuals. Measured with immunoSEQ multiplex PCR; TCRdb has only the in-frame clones, and not every one. The sample yields about 1.5 million clones, approximately 98% seen once. Sequencing was performed on naive CD4+ T cells sorted from blood. The subset: CD45RA+ positively selected. The receptor set was obtained from a man aged 25 to 45 in good health.

The chain has TRBV6-1 and TRBJ1-5; TRBD1 matches at 10 bases. J was trimmed by 5 bases and V by 10 bases; bases with no gene match: 8. Per germline, CDR1 MNHNS and CDR2 SASEGT. This CDR3 is 14 amino acids long. Here the CDR3 DNA reads TGTGCCACTACGACAGGGGGCGCATATCAGCCCCAGCATTTT. It encodes CATTTGGAYQPQHF.

V gene TRBV6-1 combines with J gene TRBJ2-7; unclear D gene. The germline V gene encodes CDR1 MNHNS and CDR2 SASEGT. V lost 7 bases to trimming and J lost 0 bases, with 7 bases between them. The CDR3 has 12 residues. The CDR3 loop is CASTGTSYEQYF. DNA of the CDR3: TGTGCCAGCACCGGTACCTCCTACGAGCAGTACTTC.

The chain joins TRBV18 to TRBJ2-7, with D unclear. Germline CDR1 is KGHSH and CDR2 is LQKENI. The length of the CDR3 is 14 residues. V was shortened by 3 bases and J by 7 bases, with 16 bases between the two germline ends. DNA of the CDR3: TGTGCCAGCTCACCGGGCAGGCCCCTACGGGAGCAGTACTTC. Translated: CASSPGRPLREQYF.

The chain couples TRBV29-1 to TRBJ2-5; unclear D gene. Deletions cut 4 bases from V and 1 base from J, with 10 bases between. The CDR3 is 13 amino acids. Germline lookup yields CDR1 SQVTM and CDR2 ANQGSEA. CDR3 loop: CSVGWRLQETQYF. The CDR3 nucleotides are TGCAGCGTTGGATGGCGGCTCCAAGAGACCCAGTACTTC.

In this sample, this clone turned up once. V gene TRBV6-5 combines with J gene TRBJ2-5; the D gene is possibly TRBD2 (5 bases). Trimming pared 5 bases from V and 4 bases from J, leaving 14 bases between. The CDR3 consists of 14 residues. Germline-derived CDR1 and CDR2 are MNHEY and SVGAGI. Here the CDR3 DNA reads TGTGCCAGCAGTGAGGACTTTTGGTTAGAGACCCAGTACTTC. Encoded protein: CASSEDFWLETQYF.

V is TRBV19 and J is TRBJ1-2; D is possibly TRBD1 (6 bases). V lost 6 bases and J 3 bases, leaving 14 bases between the germline ends. The germline gives CDR1 LNHDA, CDR2 SQIVND (reference sequence). This CDR3 has 14 residues. CDR3: CASRRQGMDYGYTF. In DNA form, the CDR3 reads TGTGCCAGTAGGAGGCAGGGGATGGACTATGGCTACACCTTC.

The chain has TRBV7-8 and TRBJ1-4; 10 nucleotides align to TRBD1. The CDR3 extends over 16 amino acids. Germline CDR1 is SGHVS and CDR2 is FQNEAQ. The trim removed 5 bases at V and 6 bases at J, leaving 9 bases unmatched. The CDR3: CASSLQRTGGHEKLFF. Here the CDR3 DNA reads TGTGCCAGCAGCCTCCAACGGACAGGGGGGCATGAAAAACTGTTTTTT.

About this clone itself: Other DNA sequences within the sample encode an identical CDR3. The chain carries TRBV28 and TRBJ1-5; D ambiguous. The length of the CDR3 is 11 residues. Deletions cut 5 bases from V and 5 bases from J, with 4 bases between. Germline assignment: CDR1 MDHEN and CDR2 SYDVKM. CDR3 coding DNA: TGTGCCAGCAGTAGGTATCAGCCCCAGCATTTT. Residues: CASSRYQPQHF.

This clone occurred once. The CDR3: CASSWTGTGDQPQHF. CDR3 bases: TGTGCCAGCAGTTGGACCGGGACAGGGGATCAGCCCCAGCATTTT. The V gene is TRBV6-5, the J gene TRBJ1-5; 10 nucleotides align to TRBD1. The V gene's germline CDR1 is MNHEY and CDR2 SVGAGI. V gave up 4 bases and J gave up 5 bases; unmatched junction bases: 5. The CDR3 is made up of 15 amino acids.

The chain is built from TRBV15 and TRBJ2-3; weak D call: TRBD1 (6 bases). With 7 bases removed from V and 5 bases from J, the gap between germline ends came to 16 bases. The CDR3 sequence is 14 residues long. Germline V lookup: CDR1 LNHNV, CDR2 YYDKDF (reference sequence). For the CDR3, the DNA is TGTGCCACCACCCGAGGGGGACCCAGAGATACGCAGTATTTT. Amino acids: CATTRGGPRDTQYF.

This chain joins TRBV7-9 and TRBJ2-7, with a weak D call TRBD2 (7 bases). The germline V gene has CDR1 SEHNR and CDR2 FQNEAQ (reference sequence). The ends were cut back, 1 base at V and 6 bases at J, with 13 bases in the middle. This CDR3 is 14 amino acids long. The CDR3 loop reads CASSLVGGVSEQYF. As DNA, the CDR3 is TGTGCCAGCAGCTTAGTAGGGGGGGTAAGCGAGCAGTACTTC.

Notes on this clone: A read error may account for a junction end that differs from germline. This sequence joins TRBV7-7 and TRBJ2-5; D unclear. Germline V gene sequence: CDR1 SSHAT, CDR2 FNYEAQ (reference sequence). CDR3 size: 13 residues. CDR3 nucleotides: TGTGCTAGCAGCTTAGCCAGACAAGAGACCCAGTACTTC. Translated, it gives CASSLARQETQYF.

This chain uses TRBV28 with TRBJ2-7; D may be TRBD1 (6 bases). Between the trimmed V and J ends, which lost 3 bases and 2 bases, there was a span of 14 bases. The germline CDR1 and CDR2 sequences are MDHEN and SYDVKM. The CDR3 sequence is 15 residues long. The CDR3 here is CASSLPRGNPYEQYF. CDR3 coding DNA: TGTGCCAGCAGTTTGCCGAGGGGGAACCCCTACGAGCAGTACTTC.

The chain employs TRBV7-9 and TRBJ2-2; a weak D match, TRBD2 (6 bases). Trimming took off 7 bases at V and 5 bases at J, with 11 bases between the two ends. Germline CDR1 is SEHNR and CDR2 is FQNEAQ (reference sequence). The CDR3 totals 13 residues. The CDR3 DNA reads TGTGCCAGCACTCTGGAGGGGACCGGGGAGCTGTTTTTT. It is translated as CASTLEGTGELFF.

The chain couples TRBV9 to TRBJ2-3, with D possibly matching TRBD2 (6 bases). V was shortened by 2 bases and J by 7 bases, with 14 bases between the two germline ends. Germline V gene data show CDR1 as SGDLS and CDR2 as YYNGEE. The CDR3 covers 14 residues. The DNA for the CDR3 is TGTGCCAGCAGCGTCTCCCCTGGGACTTATACGCAGTATTTT. Its protein is CASSVSPGTYTQYF.

J is TRBJ2-7 and V is TRBV5-4, with 7 bases that match TRBD2. CDR1 is SGHNT and CDR2 is YYREEE in the germline V gene (reference sequence). Unmatched junction bases numbered 9, after V lost 0 bases and J lost 6 bases. This CDR3 spans 15 amino acids. In nucleotides, the CDR3 is TGTGCCAGCAGCTTGGACGGACTAGGAATCGGCGAGCAGTACTTC. It encodes CASSLDGLGIGEQYF. The whole variable domain, remainder taken from reference TRBV5-4 and TRBJ2-7, is ETGVTQSPTHLIKTRGQQVTLRCSSQSGHNTVSWYQQALGQGPQFIFQYYREEENGRGNFPPRFSGLQFPNYSSELNVNALELDDSALYLCASSLDGLGIGEQYFGPGTRLTVT.

The rearrangement links TRBV5-6 to TRBJ1-5; no clear D gene. Germline V lookup: CDR1 SGHDT, CDR2 YYEEEE. This CDR3 has 14 amino acids. Deletions cut 0 bases from V and 6 bases from J, with 10 bases between. The CDR3 DNA sequence: TGTGCCAGCAGCTTGGCTTGGCAGTCTCAGCCCCAGCATTTT. Protein sequence: CASSLAWQSQPQHF.

CDR3 bases: TGTGCCAGCAGCCTTAGCTCGAGACAGGGACTACCCTCTGGGGCCAACGTCCTGACTTTC. Translating gives CASSLSSRQGLPSGANVLTF. The V and J genes are TRBV28 and TRBJ2-6, with D perhaps assigned TRBD1 or TRBD2 (7 bases each). Trimming stripped 6 bases from V and 0 bases from J, with 24 bases between. Germline V lookup: CDR1 MDHEN, CDR2 SYDVKM. CDR3 length: 20 amino acids.

The chain employs TRBV11-2 and TRBJ1-4; possibly TRBD1 for D (5 bases). Trimming removed 5 bases from V and 8 bases from J, with 15 bases in between. Germline V gene data show CDR1 as SGHAT and CDR2 as FQNNGV. This CDR3 is 14 amino acids long. The CDR3 protein is CASSQRAGWEKLFF. CDR3 DNA sequence: TGTGCCAGCAGCCAGAGGGCAGGGTGGGAAAAACTGTTTTTT.

The chain recombines TRBV28 with TRBJ2-6; TRBD2 agrees at 7 bases. Trimming took 1 base from V and 2 from J; bases not matched to a gene: 2. CDR1 and CDR2 from the germline V gene are MDHEN and SYDVKM. This CDR3 region has 16 residues. CDR3 sequence reads: CASSLYGGAGANVLTF. In nucleotides, the CDR3 is TGTGCCAGCAGTTTATATGGGGGGGCTGGGGCCAACGTCCTGACTTTC.

V is TRBV5-1 and J is TRBJ1-1; 7 bases are shared with TRBD1. This CDR3 region has 15 residues. Looked up from germline, CDR1 is SGHRS and CDR2 is YFSETQ. V lost 4 bases to trimming and J lost 0 bases; unmatched junction nucleotides: 6. CDR3 coding DNA: TGCGCCAGCAGCAAAACCGGGACAGTGAACACTGAAGCTTTCTTT. As protein: CASSKTGTVNTEAFF.

V is TRBV28 and J is TRBJ1-5; weak D call: TRBD1 (5 bases). Trimming removed 5 bases at V and 4 bases at J, with 27 bases between. The CDR3 loop spans 19 amino acids. CDR1 and CDR2 (germline): MDHEN, SYDVKM. DNA for the CDR3: TGTGCCAGCAGTCCCTATTGGGGGATTGATGGTCGTAGGAATCAGCCCCAGCATTTT. This translates into CASSPYWGIDGRRNQPQHF.

The J gene is TRBJ2-5, the V gene TRBV29-1; D ambiguous. The CDR3 extends over 13 amino acids. The V end lost 7 bases, the J end lost 0 bases, and 12 bases lay between the germline ends. In germline, CDR1 is SQVTM, CDR2 ANQGSEA. The CDR3 DNA sequence: TGCAGCGCCGGTAGGGCAGACCAAGAGACCCAGTACTTC. Encoded protein: CSAGRADQETQYF.

This clone is a singleton in its sample. The gene calls are TRBV5-4 and TRBJ2-2, with unresolved D. CDR1 SGHNT and CDR2 YYREEE come from the germline V gene (reference sequence). Deletions cut 1 base from V and 4 bases from J, with 8 bases between. The CDR3 covers 14 residues. This CDR3 reads CASSLIERTGELFF. CDR3 DNA: TGTGCCAGCAGCTTGATTGAGCGCACCGGGGAGCTGTTTTTT.

The chain employs TRBV28 and TRBJ2-1; 7 bases map to TRBD2. V lost 5 bases, J lost 9 bases, and 4 bases stayed unmatched. Germline V CDR1 and CDR2: MDHEN, SYDVKM. There are 12 residues in the CDR3. The CDR3 DNA is TGTGCCAGCAGTGAAATAGCGGGTGAGCAGTTCTTC. Protein product: CASSEIAGEQFF.

The DNA for the CDR3 is TGCGCCAGCAGACTCGAACGGATGAACACTGAAGCTTTCTTT. Its translation is CASRLERMNTEAFF. The chain joins TRBV5-1 to TRBJ1-1; no reliable D call. The CDR3 spans 14 residues. The germline V and J ends were trimmed by 5 bases and 0 bases, with 11 bases remaining between them. Germline lookup yields CDR1 SGHRS and CDR2 YFSETQ.

This chain links TRBV29-1 with TRBJ1-4; 7 bases map to TRBD1. CDR3 length: 13 amino acids. Germline CDR1 reads SQVTM; CDR2 reads ANQGSEA. Trimming at V came to 7 bases and at J to 2 bases, leaving 4 bases not matched to a gene. In nucleotides, the CDR3 is TGCAGCGCACAGGGGATGACTAATGAAAAACTGTTTTTT. Translated, it gives CSAQGMTNEKLFF. Filled out from reference TRBV29-1 and TRBJ1-4, the complete variable domain reads SAVISQKPSRDICQRGTSLTIQCQVDSQVTMMFWYRQQPGQSLTLIATANQGSEATYESGFVIDKFPISRPNLTFSTLTVSNMSPEDSSIYLCSAQGMTNEKLFFGSGTQLSVL.

The chain recombines TRBV6-5 with TRBJ2-1; D not resolved. V dropped 5 bases and J dropped 0 bases, with 11 bases sitting between them. Per the germline V gene, CDR1 is MNHEY and CDR2 is SVGAGI. There are 15 residues in the CDR3. CDR3 DNA sequence: TGTGCCAGCAGTAAACCGGGCAGCTCCTACAATGAGCAGTTCTTC. Its translation: CASSKPGSSYNEQFF.

With regard to this clone: A read error may produce the germline difference seen at one junction end. CDR3 sequence reads: CASSPTGMRYNEQFF. Written as DNA, the CDR3 is TGTGCTAGCAGCCCAACGGGAATGCGGTACAATGAGCAGTTCTTC. The chain employs TRBV7-7 and TRBJ2-1, with D maybe TRBD2 (5 bases). CDR1 is SSHAT, CDR2 FNYEAQ, per germline (reference sequence). There are 15 residues in the CDR3.

The CDR3 DNA reads as TGTGCCAGCAGTGGACTAGCGGGGAGCAGCCTCGGGGAGCTGTTTTTT. The encoded protein is CASSGLAGSSLGELFF. The chain is built from TRBV28 and TRBJ2-2, with 12 bases lining up with TRBD2. The CDR3 loop spans 16 amino acids. Trimming took 5 bases from V and 7 from J; bases not matched to a gene: 8. Germline V gene lookup returns CDR1 MDHEN and CDR2 SYDVKM.

V is TRBV6-6 and J is TRBJ1-5; D is uncertain. The CDR3 is made up of 14 amino acids. The V gene's germline CDR1 is MNHNY and CDR2 SVGAGI (reference sequence). V was clipped by 4 bases and J by 5 bases, with 12 bases between them. Here the CDR3 reads CASSSRGGDQPQHF. CDR3 coding DNA: TGTGCCAGCAGTTCCCGGGGTGGCGATCAGCCCCAGCATTTT.

The CDR3 protein is CASSYGQLQYF. As DNA, the CDR3 is TGTGCCAGCAGTTACGGACAGTTGCAGTACTTC. V and J are TRBV6-5 and TRBJ2-7; a possible D gene is TRBD1 (6 bases). Trimming took off 2 bases at V and 9 bases at J, with 8 bases between the two ends. The germline V gene encodes CDR1 MNHEY and CDR2 SVGAGI. This CDR3 has 11 residues.